The 25 T cell receptor beta chains below all came from one sample that was sequenced in a study of T-cell reconstitution after alpha-beta-depleted transplantation in children. A library of TCRbeta sequences, prepared with unique molecular identifiers, was generated. TCRdb passed the PCR reads through MiXCR, listing each CDR3 protein once. This table holds more than 550,000 distinct CDR3 sequences, under 12% found once. The sample here was PBMCs from the stem cell graft donor, taken from the stem cell graft. Receptors originate from a human donor who donated a stem cell graft to a child with acute myeloid leukemia.

This clonotype has a count of ten or more. CDR3 nucleotide sequence: TGCAGCGCCATGGAGGGGCAAGAGACCCAGTACTTC. This translates into CSAMEGQETQYF. The chain couples TRBV29-1 to TRBJ2-5; possible D gene TRBD2, 6 bases. CDR1 and CDR2 (germline): SQVTM, ANQGSEA. The CDR3 has 12 amino acids. V dropped 7 bases and J dropped 2 bases, with 11 bases sitting between them.

Ten or more counts support this clonotype. The V call is TRBV5-6, the J call TRBJ1-6; 9 bases are a match to TRBD1. With V trimmed by 4 bases and J by 7 bases, 12 bases remained unmatched. CDR1 is SGHDT and CDR2 is YYEEEE in the germline V gene. The CDR3 covers 17 residues. CDR3 nucleotides: TGTGCCAGCAGCGCCCGTTCCGGGACAGGGCTAAATTCACCCCTCCACTTT. This encodes CASSARSGTGLNSPLHF.

The chain uses TRBV15 and TRBJ2-3; a possible D gene is TRBD2 (5 bases). Germline lookup yields CDR1 LNHNV and CDR2 YYDKDF (reference sequence). Trimming removed 0 bases from V and 2 bases from J, with 9 bases in between. The length of the CDR3 is 15 residues. CDR3 sequence (DNA): TGTGCCACCAGCAGAGAGGGCGACTACACAGATACGCAGTATTTT. It is translated as CATSREGDYTDTQYF.

V gene TRBV20-1 combines with J gene TRBJ1-2; a possible D gene is TRBD1 (5 bases). This CDR3 is 14 amino acids long. The V and J ends lost 0 bases and 8 bases respectively, with 16 bases between them. Germline assignment: CDR1 DFQATT and CDR2 SNEGSKA (reference sequence). The CDR3 nucleotides are TGCAGTGCTAGAGAGGGCTCGGGGGGGTGGGGCTACACCTTC. Translation: CSAREGSGGWGYTF.

The V and J genes are TRBV7-2 and TRBJ2-5; D may be TRBD1 (6 bases). The CDR3 runs to 14 residues. V was clipped by 3 bases and J by 7 bases, with 15 bases between them. Germline-derived CDR1 and CDR2 are SGHTA and FQGNSA. Written as DNA, the CDR3 is TGTGCCAGCAGCTTTGGTGGACAGAGGGTGACCCAGTACTTC. Its protein is CASSFGGQRVTQYF.

There are a few counts of this clonotype. The gene calls are TRBV14 and TRBJ1-3; D is uncertain. This CDR3 comprises 16 residues. V was trimmed by 4 bases and J by 0 bases, leaving 13 bases between them. CDR1 and CDR2 (germline): SGHDN, FVKESK. The CDR3 reads CASSLRRKPSGNTIYF. CDR3 DNA sequence: TGTGCCAGCAGCCTTCGACGTAAACCCTCTGGAAACACCATATATTTT. Supplemented by reference TRBV14 and TRBJ1-3, the full variable domain reads EAGVTQFPSHSVIEKGQTVTLRCDPISGHDNLYWYRRVMGKEIKFLLHFVKESKQDESGMPNNRFLAERTGGTYSTLKVQPAELEDSGVYFCASSLRRKPSGNTIYFGEGSWLTVV.

At least ten counts were recorded for this clonotype. This chain connects TRBV14 to TRBJ2-1; D is uncertain. From germline, CDR1 is SGHDN and CDR2 FVKESK. This CDR3 has 12 amino acids. The V and J ends lost 1 base and 6 bases respectively, with 4 bases between them. As DNA, the CDR3 is TGTGCCAGCAGCCAAGGACTCAATGAGCAGTTCTTC. Translation: CASSQGLNEQFF. Drawing the rest from reference TRBV14 and TRBJ2-1, the complete variable domain is EAGVTQFPSHSVIEKGQTVTLRCDPISGHDNLYWYRRVMGKEIKFLLHFVKESKQDESGMPNNRFLAERTGGTYSTLKVQPAELEDSGVYFCASSQGLNEQFFGPGTRLTVL.

This clonotype was picked up many times. The V gene is TRBV12-3 or TRBV12-4, the J gene TRBJ1-6; perhaps TRBD1 as D (5 bases). The CDR3 length is 14 residues. Trimming stripped 4 bases from V and 10 bases from J, with 14 bases between. The CDR3 bases are TGTGCCAGCAGTTATGGAAGGGGAGGATCACCCCTCCACTTT. Translating it yields CASSYGRGGSPLHF.

The sample holds many counts of this clonotype. The genes are TRBV3-1 and TRBJ2-1; TRBD2 aligns across 9 bases. The CDR3 sequence is 19 residues long. Germline-derived CDR1 and CDR2 are LGHDT and YNNKEL (reference sequence). The trim removed 6 bases at V and 7 bases at J, leaving 22 bases unmatched. The CDR3 nucleotides are TGTGCCAGCAGACAAACGTCACTAGCGGGCATTCGGTCGGGGAATGAGCAGTTCTTC. Amino acids: CASRQTSLAGIRSGNEQFF.

This sequence joins TRBV7-9 and TRBJ2-7; D perhaps matches TRBD1 (6 bases). Trimming pared 4 bases from V and 6 bases from J, leaving 13 bases between. Germline V gene lookup returns CDR1 SEHNR and CDR2 FQNEAQ (reference sequence). The CDR3 totals 13 residues. The CDR3 DNA is TGTGCCAGCAGCTCACAGGGATTAAGCGAGCAGTACTTC. Its translation is CASSSQGLSEQYF.

This clonotype has at least ten counts. The chain has TRBV7-7 and TRBJ2-3; weak D call: TRBD2 (6 bases). This CDR3 is built from 13 residues. The germline V gene encodes CDR1 SSHAT and CDR2 FNYEAQ (reference sequence). The DNA for the CDR3 is TGTGCTAGCCGGGACTTAAGCACAGATACGCAGTATTTT. It specifies CASRDLSTDTQYF.

The chain combines TRBV5-8 with TRBJ2-1; 12 bases fit TRBD2. Germline loops: CDR1 SGHTS, CDR2 YDEGEE. J gave up 5 bases and V 9 bases, and 9 bases lay outside the gene matches. The CDR3 loop spans 15 amino acids. CDR3 residues: CATTPRLAGDNEQFF. In DNA form, the CDR3 reads TGTGCCACCACACCGAGACTAGCGGGGGACAATGAGCAGTTCTTC.

The V gene is TRBV5-1, the J gene TRBJ2-7; 13 positions match TRBD2. With V trimmed by 4 bases and J by 2 bases, 12 bases remained unmatched. The germline V gene has CDR1 SGHRS and CDR2 YFSETQ. This CDR3 is 18 amino acids long. The CDR3 reads CASSQTSGRALGTYEQYF. The DNA for the CDR3 is TGCGCCAGCAGCCAAACTAGCGGGAGGGCCTTAGGGACCTACGAGCAGTACTTC.

There are many counts of this clonotype. The V gene is TRBV5-1, the J gene TRBJ2-3; D is undetermined. V was clipped by 4 bases and J by 2 bases, with 8 bases between them. From germline, CDR1 is SGHRS and CDR2 YFSETQ. This CDR3 contains 13 residues. The CDR3 DNA is TGCGCCAGCAGCAACAGAGTCACAGATACGCAGTATTTT. Protein sequence: CASSNRVTDTQYF.

The DNA for the CDR3 is TGCGCCAGCAGCCATGCTACGGGAGCCGGGGAGCTGTTTTTT. It codes for CASSHATGAGELFF. This rearrangement joins TRBV4-3 to TRBJ2-2; D perhaps matches TRBD2 (6 bases). Germline-derived CDR1 and CDR2 are LGHNA and YSLEER. V dropped 3 bases and J dropped 6 bases, with 11 bases sitting between them. The CDR3 extends over 14 amino acids.

This clonotype was counted only a few times. J is TRBJ1-4 and V is TRBV6-1; TRBD1 might be the D (5 bases). Germline V CDR1 and CDR2: MNHNS, SASEGT. The CDR3 is 14 residues long. Between the trimmed V and J ends, which lost 8 bases and 8 bases, there was a span of 18 bases. CDR3 in amino acids: CASSPGAVKEKLFF. The CDR3 DNA reads as TGTGCCAGCTCTCCTGGGGCGGTTAAGGAAAAACTGTTTTTT.

Many counts were recorded for this clonotype. This chain links TRBV25-1 with TRBJ2-1; D remains ambiguous. The CDR3 consists of 17 residues. The germline gives CDR1 MGHDK, CDR2 SYGVNS. The ends were cut back, 1 base at V and 0 bases at J, with 13 bases in the middle. CDR3 in DNA: TGTGCCAGCAGTGAATTTGAAACTGAGAGCTCCTACAATGAGCAGTTCTTC. Its protein is CASSEFETESSYNEQFF. Based on the CDR3 plus reference TRBV25-1 and TRBJ2-1, the full variable domain is EADIYQTPRYLVIGTGKKITLECSQTMGHDKMYWYQQDPGMELHLIHYSYGVNSTEKGDLSSESTVSRIRTEHFPLTLESARPSHTSQYLCASSEFETESSYNEQFFGPGTRLTVL.

The chain has TRBV3-1 and TRBJ1-1, with D unclear. The CDR3 consists of 14 residues. CDR1 and CDR2 from the germline V gene are LGHDT and YNNKEL (reference sequence). V was shortened by 6 bases and J by 0 bases, with 11 bases between the two germline ends. For the CDR3, the DNA is TGTGCCAGCAGTCAAAGACCATTGAACACTGAAGCTTTCTTT. Protein: CASSQRPLNTEAFF.

This clonotype has only a few counts. The chain employs TRBV10-2 and TRBJ1-2; a weak D match, TRBD1 (5 bases). Germline lookup yields CDR1 WSHSY and CDR2 SAAADI. The length of the CDR3 is 13 residues. V gave up 5 bases and J gave up 5 bases, with 12 bases separating them. Here the CDR3 reads CASSTREGYGYTF. The CDR3 bases are TGCGCCAGCAGTACTAGGGAGGGGTATGGCTACACCTTC.

This clonotype appeared a few times. V and J are TRBV29-1 and TRBJ2-1; TRBD2 aligns across 9 bases. Germline lookup yields CDR1 SQVTM and CDR2 ANQGSEA. The CDR3 is made up of 15 amino acids. V lost 6 bases, J lost 10 bases, and 16 bases stayed unmatched. As DNA, the CDR3 is TGCAGCGTCCCAACCCCGGCTAGCGGGGAAGGCGAGCAGTTCTTC. It yields the protein CSVPTPASGEGEQFF.

This clonotype was recorded a few times. CDR3 sequence (DNA): TGTGCCAGCAGCGGCGTTGTGGATGAGCAGTTCTTC. It yields the protein CASSGVVDEQFF. V and J are TRBV9 and TRBJ2-1, with unresolved D. V was shortened by 3 bases and J by 8 bases, with 9 bases between the two germline ends. The CDR3 totals 12 residues. Germline loops: CDR1 SGDLS, CDR2 YYNGEE. The full variable domain, its missing parts supplied by reference TRBV9 and TRBJ2-1, is DSGVTQTPKHLITATGQRVTLRCSPRSGDLSVYWYQQSLDQGLQFLIQYYNGEERAKGNILERFSAQQFPDLHSELNLSSLELGDSALYFCASSGVVDEQFFGPGTRLTVL.

This clonotype has just a few counts. The chain is built from TRBV20-1 and TRBJ2-1; 13 positions match TRBD2. Trimming removed 0 bases from V and 2 bases from J; junction bases left unmatched: 7. The CDR3 is 18 residues long. Per the germline V gene, CDR1 is DFQATT and CDR2 is SNEGSKA (reference sequence). In DNA, the CDR3 is TGCAGTGCTAGAGATCCCACAGGGACTAGCGGGGCCTACAATGAGCAGTTCTTC. Amino acids: CSARDPTGTSGAYNEQFF.

This clonotype has a single count. V gene TRBV5-6 combines with J gene TRBJ2-7; TRBD2 is a possible D gene (5 bases). Looked up from germline, CDR1 is SGHDT and CDR2 is YYEEEE. V lost 3 bases, J lost 3 bases, and 10 bases lay in between. The CDR3 contains 13 residues. In nucleotides, the CDR3 is TGTGCCAGCAGCTCTATTGAGGGCTACGAGCAGTACTTC. Its protein is CASSSIEGYEQYF.

V is TRBV4-3 and J is TRBJ1-2, with 10 positions matching TRBD1. CDR1 LGHNA and CDR2 YSLEER come from the germline V gene. Trimming at V came to 1 base and at J to 0 bases, leaving 11 bases not matched to a gene. The CDR3 runs 19 residues. CDR3 protein: CASSQVHGQGGPTNYGYTF. Here the CDR3 DNA reads TGCGCCAGCAGCCAAGTCCACGGACAGGGGGGCCCCACTAACTATGGCTACACCTTC.

This clonotype has a handful of counts. The J gene is TRBJ2-2, the V gene TRBV29-1, with D tentatively TRBD2 (6 bases). Deletions cut 4 bases from V and 4 bases from J, with 10 bases between. Looked up from germline, CDR1 is SQVTM and CDR2 is ANQGSEA. This CDR3 comprises 13 residues. This chain's CDR3 is CSVAGRGTGELFF. The CDR3 DNA is TGCAGCGTTGCTGGGCGGGGCACCGGGGAGCTGTTTTTT.